This T cell receptor beta chain was sequenced in a study of cytomegalovirus exposure and HLA in healthy donors. About this clone: As yet, its antigen is unknown.

Produced via immunoSEQ multiplex PCR; TCRdb's table is partial and in-frame only. The data contain more than 60,000 clones, around 96% of them singletons. The CDR3 totals 16 residues. Germline V gene lookup returns CDR1 MDHEN and CDR2 SYDVKM. The V segment lost 8 bases and the J segment 2 bases; nucleotides outside the gene matches: 15. General study findings and limits: Subsequent analysis of the 110 or so validation repertoires found a tendency for first-cohort TCR clusters to co-occur. The classifier reportedly diagnosed cytomegalovirus status with high specificity and sensitivity.

The sequence was obtained from a woman younger than 30 in good health and CMV-seropositive. The material sequenced was PBMCs. The V gene is TRBV28, the J gene TRBJ2-7; 7 nucleotides agree with TRBD2. The chain's CDR3 is CASSTPEAGRPYEQYF. The CDR3 nucleotides read TGTGCCAGCTCAACCCCGGAAGCGGGAAGGCCCTACGAGCAGTACTTC.